A single sample is the source of the 29 T cell receptor beta chains below, sequenced in a study of blood T cell repertoires in COVID-19. TCRdb's copy holds only in-frame clones and misses some; the assay was immunoSEQ multiplex PCR. The sample contains a few hundred thousand clones, 90% of which appear only once. What was sequenced was PBMCs or T cells enriched from blood (not recorded which). The source is a woman under 30 with acute COVID-19.

This chain uses TRBV2 with TRBJ2-5; 8 positions agree with TRBD1. The germline gives CDR1 SNHLY, CDR2 FYNNEI. This CDR3 has 15 residues. Trimming at V came to 9 bases and at J to 5 bases, leaving 14 bases not matched to a gene. Here the CDR3 DNA reads TGTGCCAGTGCGCCCGGACAGGGACCGGGGGAGACCCAGTACTTC. Protein sequence: CASAPGQGPGETQYF.

CDR3 in amino acids: CASSWDRDMGAQDQPQHF. DNA of the CDR3: TGTGCCAGCAGCTGGGACAGGGATATGGGTGCCCAAGATCAGCCCCAGCATTTT. The rearrangement links TRBV5-8 to TRBJ1-5, with 9 nucleotides matching TRBD1. The trim removed 3 bases at V and 5 bases at J, leaving 15 bases unmatched. Germline lookup yields CDR1 SGHTS and CDR2 YDEGEE. This CDR3 region has 18 residues.

The chain uses TRBV14 and TRBJ1-2, with D possibly matching TRBD1 (5 bases). This CDR3 has 15 amino acids. V lost 4 bases and J 4 bases, leaving 16 bases between the germline ends. Germline loops: CDR1 SGHDN, CDR2 FVKESK. CDR3 DNA sequence: TGTGCCAGCAGCCCGGACACCCGGTACCGCTATGGCTACACCTTC. This encodes CASSPDTRYRYGYTF.

The V call is TRBV25-1, the J call TRBJ2-5; 8 bases align to TRBD1. Germline V gene data show CDR1 as MGHDK and CDR2 as SYGVNS. The J segment lost 4 bases and the V segment lost 1 base, leaving 8 bases of the junction unmatched. This CDR3 has 16 residues. The CDR3 bases are TGTGCCAGCAGTGAATTCCACAGGGGGTTTGGAGAGACCCAGTACTTC. The encoded protein is CASSEFHRGFGETQYF.

The chain employs TRBV5-1 and TRBJ2-1; D is unresolved. The V end lost 0 bases, the J end lost 6 bases, and 13 bases lay between the germline ends. The CDR3 loop spans 15 amino acids. CDR1 and CDR2 (germline): SGHRS, YFSETQ. DNA of the CDR3: TGCGCCAGCAGCTTGGTTATCCTAACGGGCAATGAGCAGTTCTTC. This codes for CASSLVILTGNEQFF.

The rearrangement links TRBV5-5 to TRBJ2-5; possibly TRBD1 for D (7 bases). This CDR3 comprises 17 residues. Germline V CDR1 and CDR2: SGHKS, YYEKEE (reference sequence). V was shortened by 0 bases and J by 4 bases, with 19 bases between the two germline ends. The CDR3 bases are TGTGCCAGCAGCTTGGTTTCAGGGGGGCGAAGCAGAGAGACCCAGTACTTC. Translating it yields CASSLVSGGRSRETQYF.

The V call is TRBV7-3, the J call TRBJ2-3; 8 nucleotides match TRBD2. Germline trimming cut 4 bases from V and 4 bases from J; bases unmatched to any gene: 7. The CDR3 totals 15 residues. The germline V gene has CDR1 SGHTA and CDR2 FQGTGA. DNA of the CDR3: TGTGCCAGCAGCTCTGACGGACTAGCTTCAGATACGCAGTATTTT. This encodes CASSSDGLASDTQYF.

The rearrangement uses TRBV9 and TRBJ1-3; D gene ambiguous. Germline V gene data show CDR1 as SGDLS and CDR2 as YYNGEE. The CDR3 runs to 15 residues. V lost 2 bases and J 4 bases, leaving 13 bases between the germline ends. CDR3 DNA: TGTGCCAGCAGCGTCCTCCCAGATTCCGGAAACACCATATATTTT. Translated: CASSVLPDSGNTIYF.

The J gene is TRBJ2-7, the V gene TRBV30, with D unresolved. Germline loops: CDR1 GTSNPN, CDR2 SVGIG (reference sequence). CDR3 length equals 12 residues. Trimming cost V 2 bases and J 7 bases, with 12 bases left between them. The CDR3 protein is CAWSLTVVEQYF. The CDR3 DNA sequence: TGTGCCTGGAGTTTAACAGTGGTGGAGCAGTACTTC. Filled out from reference TRBV30 and TRBJ2-7, the complete variable domain reads SQTIHQWPATLVQPVGSPLSLECTVEGTSNPNLYWYRQAAGRGLQLLFYSVGIGQISSEVPQNLSASRPQDRQFILSSKKLLLSDSGFYLCAWSLTVVEQYFGPGTRLTVT.

The rearrangement uses TRBV18 and TRBJ2-1; D ambiguous. The CDR3 totals 17 residues. The V end was cut by 0 bases, the J end by 2 bases, with 14 bases between. CDR1 is KGHSH, CDR2 LQKENI, per germline. The CDR3 sequence is CASSPPSPVIAYNEQFF. CDR3 DNA: TGTGCCAGCTCACCACCCTCCCCCGTTATTGCCTACAATGAGCAGTTCTTC.

The J gene is TRBJ2-7, the V gene TRBV6-5; TRBD2 might be the D (6 bases). The germline gives CDR1 MNHEY, CDR2 SVGAGI. Trimming shortened V by 2 bases and J by 9 bases, and 17 bases separated the two germline ends. This CDR3 contains 14 residues. The CDR3 loop reads CASSYGFGPGVQYF. The CDR3 nucleotides read TGTGCCAGCAGTTACGGGTTTGGACCGGGGGTGCAGTACTTC.

The J gene is TRBJ2-5, the V gene TRBV2, with D possibly TRBD1 on 6 matching bases. The CDR3 contains 13 residues. Germline CDR1 reads SNHLY; CDR2 reads FYNNEI. As DNA, the CDR3 is TGTGCGACCCGGGACAATCTTAAGGAGACCCAGTACTTC. This translates into CATRDNLKETQYF.

This clone was observed a single time. The rearrangement links TRBV7-9 to TRBJ2-1, with D perhaps TRBD1 (6 bases). Germline V gene sequence: CDR1 SEHNR, CDR2 FQNEAQ (reference sequence). The V end lost 4 bases, the J end lost 2 bases, and 12 bases lay between the germline ends. The CDR3 spans 15 residues. The CDR3 nucleotides read TGTGCCAGCAGCTCCCTCAGGGGCCCCTACAATGAGCAGTTCTTC. Its translation: CASSSLRGPYNEQFF.

This chain links TRBV11-2 with TRBJ2-1; D is undetermined. Per germline, CDR1 SGHAT and CDR2 FQNNGV. Trimming took 3 bases from V and 0 from J, leaving 9 bases between them. The CDR3 runs to 15 residues. The DNA for the CDR3 is TGTGCCAGCAGCTTGAGGCCTAGCTCCTACAATGAGCAGTTCTTC. Its protein product is CASSLRPSSYNEQFF. The full variable domain, its missing parts supplied by reference TRBV11-2 and TRBJ2-1, is EAGVAQSPRYKIIEKRQSVAFWCNPISGHATLYWYQQILGQGPKLLIQFQNNGVVDDSQLPKDRFSAERLKGVDSTLKIQPAKLEDSAVYLCASSLRPSSYNEQFFGPGTRLTVL.

The rearrangement links TRBV4-1 to TRBJ2-3; 10 bases line up with TRBD1. The trim removed 3 bases at V and 8 bases at J, leaving 17 bases unmatched. The CDR3 consists of 18 residues. Germline assignment: CDR1 MGHRA and CDR2 YSYEKL. The CDR3 coding sequence is TGCGCCAGCAGCCATCCCTCGGGTGGGGACAGGGGTCGGGTTACGCAGTATTTT. Residues: CASSHPSGGDRGRVTQYF.

The chain carries TRBV10-3 and TRBJ2-1; 9 nucleotides align to TRBD2. CDR1 is ENHRY, CDR2 SYGVKD, per germline. The CDR3 is 14 residues long. The CDR3 nucleotides read TGTGCTTGCGGGAGGGGGGCCGTAGACAATGAGCAGTTCTTC. Protein product: CACGRGAVDNEQFF.

The chain employs TRBV5-1 and TRBJ1-1; tentatively, D is TRBD1 (5 bases). V was pared by 5 bases and J by 2 bases, with 10 bases between. CDR1 and CDR2 (germline): SGHRS, YFSETQ. CDR3 length: 13 amino acids. CDR3 bases: TGCGCCAGCAGTCTCAGGGTCAACACTGAAGCTTTCTTT. This codes for CASSLRVNTEAFF.

CDR3: CAWRGTPNNEQFF. The CDR3 DNA sequence: TGTGCCTGGAGGGGGACTCCTAATAATGAGCAGTTCTTC. This chain links TRBV30 with TRBJ2-1, with D possibly matching TRBD2 (6 bases). Between the trimmed V and J ends, which lost 3 bases and 7 bases, there was a span of 13 bases. The CDR3 is made up of 13 amino acids. CDR1 is GTSNPN, CDR2 SVGIG, per germline (reference sequence).

This clone was seen a single time. The CDR3 protein is CASSLAPGTGVRADTQYF. The DNA for the CDR3 is TGTGCCAGCAGCTTAGCCCCCGGGACAGGGGTACGGGCAGATACGCAGTATTTT. The V and J genes are TRBV5-5 and TRBJ2-3; 10 bases match TRBD1. Germline-derived CDR1 and CDR2 are SGHKS and YYEKEE (reference sequence). There are 18 residues in the CDR3. V lost 2 bases, J lost 4 bases, and 13 bases stayed unmatched.

This chain uses TRBV24-1 with TRBJ1-4; 10 nucleotides line up with TRBD1. The J segment lost 0 bases and the V segment lost 4 bases, leaving 10 bases of the junction unmatched. This CDR3 is built from 19 residues. The germline CDR1 and CDR2 sequences are KGHDR and SFDVKD. DNA of the CDR3: TGTGCCACCAGTGACCTCGGGACAGGGGCCCCTACAACTAATGAAAAACTGTTTTTT. It specifies CATSDLGTGAPTTNEKLFF.

The chain links TRBV5-1 to TRBJ2-7; 14 nucleotides match TRBD2. CDR1 SGHRS and CDR2 YFSETQ come from the germline V gene. The CDR3 sequence is 18 residues long. After removal of 4 bases from V and 0 bases from J, the junction contained 9 bases not matched to a gene. The CDR3 DNA reads as TGCGCCAGCAGCAAGGGACTAGCGGGAGTAGGGAGCTCCTACGAGCAGTACTTC. Its translation is CASSKGLAGVGSSYEQYF.

The chain joins TRBV10-3 to TRBJ1-1; 7 positions match TRBD1. V was pared by 6 bases and J by 4 bases, with 8 bases of the junction left unmatched. The CDR3 extends over 14 amino acids. The germline V gene encodes CDR1 ENHRY and CDR2 SYGVKD. The CDR3 region has the DNA TGTGCCATCAGCGATCAGGGGGGAGGCACTGAAGCTTTCTTT. Translation: CAISDQGGGTEAFF.

The chain combines TRBV5-1 with TRBJ2-3; possible D gene TRBD1, 6 bases. There are 15 residues in the CDR3. Germline V CDR1 and CDR2: SGHRS, YFSETQ. V was clipped by 0 bases and J by 2 bases, with 10 bases between them. The DNA of the CDR3 is TGCGCCAGCAGCTTGGGGGCAGGGGCCACAGATACGCAGTATTTT. Translated: CASSLGAGATDTQYF.

This clone showed up just a few times. V is TRBV30 and J is TRBJ1-5; 7 bases agree with TRBD1. The CDR3 consists of 15 residues. The V gene's germline CDR1 is GTSNPN and CDR2 SVGIG (reference sequence). J lost 5 bases, V lost 3 bases, and 10 bases had no gene match. CDR3 amino acids: CAWRGDRDPDQPQHF. The CDR3 coding sequence is TGTGCCTGGAGGGGTGACAGGGACCCCGATCAGCCCCAGCATTTT.

This clone came up once. The J gene is TRBJ2-5, the V gene TRBV19; 10 bases agree with TRBD1. This CDR3 comprises 12 residues. CDR1 and CDR2 from the germline V gene are LNHDA and SQIVND (reference sequence). V trimming: 11 bases; J trimming: 3 bases; junction bases outside the gene matches: 3. The CDR3 DNA is TGTGCCGCAGGGACAGGGGAAGAGACCCAGTACTTC. Its protein product is CAAGTGEETQYF. Complete variable domain (other parts from reference TRBV19 and TRBJ2-5): DGGITQSPKYLFRKEGQNVTLSCEQNLNHDAMYWYRQDPGQGLRLIYYSQIVNDFQKGDIAEGYSVSREKKESFPLTVTSAQKNPTAFYLCAAGTGEETQYFGPGTRLLVL.

This clone is a singleton in its sample. J is TRBJ2-3 and V is TRBV7-2; unclear D gene. The V and J ends lost 1 base and 2 bases respectively, with 10 bases between them. There are 15 residues in the CDR3. Per the germline V gene, CDR1 is SGHTA and CDR2 is FQGNSA. CDR3 protein: CASSLVALNTDTQYF. The CDR3 DNA follows: TGTGCCAGCAGCTTAGTCGCGCTAAACACAGATACGCAGTATTTT. The full variable domain, rest sourced from reference TRBV7-2 and TRBJ2-3, is GAGVSQSPSNKVTEKGKDVELRCDPISGHTALYWYRQSLGQGLEFLIYFQGNSAPDKSGLPSDRFSAERTGGSVSTLTIQRTQQEDSAVYLCASSLVALNTDTQYFGPGTRLTVL.

The rearrangement joins TRBV9 to TRBJ2-7; D might be TRBD1 (5 bases). This CDR3 region has 15 residues. Germline V gene data show CDR1 as SGDLS and CDR2 as YYNGEE. Trimming stripped 5 bases from V and 3 bases from J, with 18 bases between. The CDR3 loop reads CASSLHDRVSYEQYF. The CDR3 DNA reads TGTGCCAGCAGTCTCCATGACAGAGTAAGCTACGAGCAGTACTTC.

CDR3 coding DNA: TGTGCCAGCAGTTATGGCGGGAGAGCCACAGATACGCAGTATTTT. This codes for CASSYGGRATDTQYF. The chain joins TRBV6-5 to TRBJ2-3; TRBD2 matches at 7 bases. The V segment lost 3 bases and the J segment 2 bases; nucleotides outside the gene matches: 5. CDR1 is MNHEY and CDR2 is SVGAGI in the germline V gene. The CDR3 loop spans 15 amino acids.

V usage is TRBV6-2 or TRBV6-3 and J usage is TRBJ2-7; 9 nucleotides line up with TRBD1. This CDR3 comprises 15 residues. V was clipped by 1 base and J by 4 bases; unmatched bases: 5. CDR1 MNHEY and CDR2 SVGEGT come from the germline V gene. In DNA form, the CDR3 reads TGTGCCAGCAGTTACTTGGGGACAGGGACTTACGAGCAGTACTTC. It translates to CASSYLGTGTYEQYF.